Below, 18 T cell receptor beta chains from the same sample are listed, as sequenced in a study of naive and memory T cell subsets. Two oligonucleotides, mixed equimolar, formed the beta constant-region primer covering TRBC1 and TRBC2. TCRdb passed the UMI-ligation and nested PCR reads through MiXCR, listing each CDR3 protein once. The sample shows 77,000 or so distinct CDR3 sequences, around 14% of them seen only once. The sequencing input was central memory CD4+ T cells from blood. These receptors were taken from a human donor in good health.

This chain links TRBV24-1 with TRBJ2-7; 10 bases line up with TRBD1. Germline V gives CDR1 KGHDR, CDR2 SFDVKD. The CDR3 extends over 18 amino acids. With V trimmed by 8 bases and J by 2 bases, 17 bases remained unmatched. For the CDR3, the DNA is TGTGCCACCACCCTTAGAGGGACAGGGGACCACTACCCCTACGAGCAGTACTTC. It encodes CATTLRGTGDHYPYEQYF.

This chain joins TRBV2 and TRBJ1-2, with D unresolved. The germline CDR1 and CDR2 sequences are SNHLY and FYNNEI. This CDR3 spans 15 amino acids. The V and J ends lost 3 bases and 1 base respectively, with 12 bases between them. Here the CDR3 reads CASSDPSRGNYGYTF. DNA of the CDR3: TGTGCCAGCAGTGACCCCTCCCGGGGTAACTATGGCTACACCTTC.

This clonotype was seen ten or more times. This rearrangement joins TRBV20-1 to TRBJ2-3; 7 bases fit TRBD2. This CDR3 is 12 amino acids long. Germline-derived CDR1 and CDR2 are DFQATT and SNEGSKA (reference sequence). Trimming took 5 bases from V and 14 from J; bases not matched to a gene: 13. The CDR3 protein is CSAYKLREEMYF. The CDR3 DNA reads as TGCAGTGCTTATAAACTCCGGGAGGAAATGTATTTT.

In its sample, this clonotype was seen a few times. The chain recombines TRBV3-1 with TRBJ1-1; D is unresolved. V dropped 0 bases and J dropped 1 base, with 6 bases sitting between them. The CDR3 covers 14 residues. Germline V CDR1 and CDR2: LGHDT, YNNKEL (reference sequence). CDR3 nucleotide sequence: TGTGCCAGCAGCCAAGACGCAGGGAACACTGAAGCTTTCTTT. Translation: CASSQDAGNTEAFF.

This clonotype appeared many times. The V and J genes are TRBV6-6 and TRBJ2-7; 12 positions agree with TRBD2. This CDR3 comprises 15 residues. V shed 0 bases and J 11 bases; nucleotides not matched to a gene: 8. Germline CDR1 reads MNHNY; CDR2 reads SVGAGI (reference sequence). The CDR3 here is CASSYSITTSGSEYF. In nucleotides, the CDR3 is TGTGCCAGCAGTTACTCCATAACGACTAGCGGGAGCGAGTACTTC.

This sequence joins TRBV5-1 and TRBJ2-2, with unresolved D. V shed 5 bases and J shed 1 base, with 12 bases lying between them. The CDR3 sequence is 15 residues long. CDR1 and CDR2 (germline): SGHRS, YFSETQ. CDR3 in DNA: TGCGCCAGCAGTGTCCGCACCCAGAACACCGGGGAGCTGTTTTTT. This encodes CASSVRTQNTGELFF.

This clonotype has a count of ten or more. The rearrangement links TRBV12-3 or TRBV12-4 to TRBJ1-6, with a tentative D call TRBD1 (5 bases). V lost 7 bases, J lost 2 bases, and 15 bases lay in between. The CDR3 sequence is 16 residues long. In DNA form, the CDR3 reads TGTGCCAGCACATCGACTAAGACAGCCTATAATTCACCCCTCCACTTT. Translation: CASTSTKTAYNSPLHF.

This clonotype was found many times. The V gene is TRBV20-1, the J gene TRBJ2-1, with D maybe TRBD2 (6 bases). CDR3 length: 11 amino acids. V shed 6 bases and J shed 7 bases, with 10 bases lying between them. Germline lookup yields CDR1 DFQATT and CDR2 SNEGSKA (reference sequence). The CDR3 region has the DNA TGCAGTGCGGCCAGCGGGAATGAGCAGTTCTTC. Protein sequence: CSAASGNEQFF.

This clonotype was detected ten times or more. The V and J genes are TRBV7-2 and TRBJ2-1, with 11 bases that match TRBD2. Trimming took 4 bases from V and 7 from J; bases not matched to a gene: 6. The CDR3 runs to 15 residues. Germline V gene sequence: CDR1 SGHTA, CDR2 FQGNSA. DNA for the CDR3: TGTGCCAGCAGCTCTCTAGCGGGAGGCTCTAATGAGCAGTTCTTC. This codes for CASSSLAGGSNEQFF.

Only a few counts were recorded for this clonotype. The rearrangement joins TRBV7-2 to TRBJ1-2; no definite D call. The CDR3 is 13 residues long. Looked up from germline, CDR1 is SGHTA and CDR2 is FQGNSA. V was shortened by 1 base and J by 3 bases, with 6 bases between the two germline ends. The CDR3 spells CASSLDSYYGYTF. Written as DNA, the CDR3 is TGTGCCAGCAGCTTAGATAGCTACTATGGCTACACCTTC.

With respect to this clonotype: Because the CDR3 is missing its conserved closing phenylalanine or tryptophan, this is likely a read error. The DNA is omitted, as the CDR3 cannot be located on it reliably, and the CDR3 follows TCRdb's listing. This chain uses TRBV28 with TRBJ2-7; the table assigns TRBD2, which was not confirmed against the DNA. The germline V gene encodes CDR1 MDHEN and CDR2 SYDVKM. The CDR3 contains 14 residues when both ends are counted. CDR3 sequence reads: CASSQQGLLAGGFL.

Many counts were recorded for this clonotype. A much more abundant neighbour one base away suggests this may be a read error. The chain has TRBV29-1 and TRBJ2-3; possibly TRBD1 or TRBD2 for D (6 bases each). The germline V gene encodes CDR1 SQVTM and CDR2 ANQGSEA. The germline V and J ends were trimmed by 4 bases and 4 bases, with 9 bases remaining between them. This CDR3 has 12 residues. For the CDR3, the DNA is TGCAGCGTTGGGGGGGCCGCAGATACGCAGTATTTT. Its translation is CSVGGAADTQYF.

This clonotype has only a few counts. This chain connects TRBV5-1 to TRBJ2-3; perhaps TRBD2 as D (5 bases). V dropped 8 bases and J dropped 1 base, with 11 bases sitting between them. Germline CDR1 reads SGHRS; CDR2 reads YFSETQ. The CDR3 contains 13 residues. The CDR3 DNA is TGCGCCAGTGAGGGATCGCGCACAGATACGCAGTATTTT. Translating it yields CASEGSRTDTQYF.

This clonotype is classed as medium-sized. Here the CDR3 reads CASSAQSGSNEQFF. The DNA for the CDR3 is TGCGCCAGCAGCGCCCAAAGCGGGAGCAATGAGCAGTTCTTC. The chain couples TRBV10-2 to TRBJ2-1; 8 nucleotides match TRBD2. CDR3 size: 14 residues. V shed 6 bases and J 6 bases; nucleotides not matched to a gene: 7. Germline CDR1 is WSHSY and CDR2 is SAAADI.

This clonotype was detected a few times. V usage is TRBV7-2 and J usage is TRBJ2-3, with 9 bases matching TRBD2. The CDR3 extends over 12 amino acids. Germline CDR1 SGHTA, CDR2 FQGNSA. V was clipped by 6 bases and J by 11 bases; unmatched bases: 6. The CDR3 region has the DNA TGTGCCAGCAGTTCTAGCGGGGTGAGGCAGTATTTT. Its translation: CASSSSGVRQYF.

This chain links TRBV4-2 with TRBJ1-2, with 7 bases aligning to TRBD1. V trimming: 4 bases; J trimming: 4 bases; junction bases outside the gene matches: 15. This CDR3 comprises 17 residues. CDR1 and CDR2 from the germline V gene are LGHNA and YNFKEQ. CDR3 loop: CASSRAEGARQGYGYTF. CDR3 nucleotide sequence: TGTGCCAGCAGCCGAGCTGAGGGTGCGAGACAGGGCTATGGCTACACCTTC.

The rearrangement joins TRBV24-1 to TRBJ1-1; D perhaps matches TRBD1 (5 bases). With 12 bases removed from V and 1 base from J, the gap between germline ends came to 17 bases. The CDR3 is made up of 14 amino acids. Germline loops: CDR1 KGHDR, CDR2 SFDVKD. CDR3 bases: TGTGCCGCCACGGGGGGAGAGGGGAACACTGAAGCTTTCTTT. It is translated as CAATGGEGNTEAFF.

The chain joins TRBV29-1 to TRBJ2-1; perhaps TRBD2 as D (5 bases). In germline, CDR1 is SQVTM, CDR2 ANQGSEA. V was pared by 3 bases and J by 9 bases, with 18 bases between. This CDR3 comprises 14 residues. CDR3 sequence reads: CSVDPGTYAGEQFF. CDR3 sequence (DNA): TGCAGCGTTGACCCAGGAACGTACGCGGGTGAGCAGTTCTTC.